This entry concerns a single TCR beta chain. Its specificity is unknown. Sequence data for DNA of cultured CD4+ T cells were generated by the Oncomine TCR Beta short-read assay. TCRdb reanalysed the PCR reads using MiXCR and keeps one entry per CDR3 protein. The table has fewer than 20,000 distinct CDR3 sequences, 72% seen once. This sample was taken from a study of vaccination and CD4 T cells after COVID-19. Study results and caveats: Data came from relatively few convalescent patients and lacked early post-infection timepoints.

Trimming took off 5 bases at V and 0 bases at J, with 11 bases between the two ends. CDR3 length equals 15 residues. CDR1 and CDR2 (germline): MNHNS, SASEGT. This sample's treatment: roughly 11-day PBMC culture with coronavirus spike peptide pools or control peptides (ViraFEST assay). This clonotype was sampled from a human donor who had recovered from COVID-19. The chain is built from TRBV6-1 and TRBJ1-3; TRBD1 might be the D (6 bases). Sample: CD4+ T cells from blood, cultured in vitro. The CDR3 DNA follows: TGTGCCAGCAGTCTGACGGACAGCTCTGGAAACACCATATATTTT. This codes for CASSLTDSSGNTIYF.